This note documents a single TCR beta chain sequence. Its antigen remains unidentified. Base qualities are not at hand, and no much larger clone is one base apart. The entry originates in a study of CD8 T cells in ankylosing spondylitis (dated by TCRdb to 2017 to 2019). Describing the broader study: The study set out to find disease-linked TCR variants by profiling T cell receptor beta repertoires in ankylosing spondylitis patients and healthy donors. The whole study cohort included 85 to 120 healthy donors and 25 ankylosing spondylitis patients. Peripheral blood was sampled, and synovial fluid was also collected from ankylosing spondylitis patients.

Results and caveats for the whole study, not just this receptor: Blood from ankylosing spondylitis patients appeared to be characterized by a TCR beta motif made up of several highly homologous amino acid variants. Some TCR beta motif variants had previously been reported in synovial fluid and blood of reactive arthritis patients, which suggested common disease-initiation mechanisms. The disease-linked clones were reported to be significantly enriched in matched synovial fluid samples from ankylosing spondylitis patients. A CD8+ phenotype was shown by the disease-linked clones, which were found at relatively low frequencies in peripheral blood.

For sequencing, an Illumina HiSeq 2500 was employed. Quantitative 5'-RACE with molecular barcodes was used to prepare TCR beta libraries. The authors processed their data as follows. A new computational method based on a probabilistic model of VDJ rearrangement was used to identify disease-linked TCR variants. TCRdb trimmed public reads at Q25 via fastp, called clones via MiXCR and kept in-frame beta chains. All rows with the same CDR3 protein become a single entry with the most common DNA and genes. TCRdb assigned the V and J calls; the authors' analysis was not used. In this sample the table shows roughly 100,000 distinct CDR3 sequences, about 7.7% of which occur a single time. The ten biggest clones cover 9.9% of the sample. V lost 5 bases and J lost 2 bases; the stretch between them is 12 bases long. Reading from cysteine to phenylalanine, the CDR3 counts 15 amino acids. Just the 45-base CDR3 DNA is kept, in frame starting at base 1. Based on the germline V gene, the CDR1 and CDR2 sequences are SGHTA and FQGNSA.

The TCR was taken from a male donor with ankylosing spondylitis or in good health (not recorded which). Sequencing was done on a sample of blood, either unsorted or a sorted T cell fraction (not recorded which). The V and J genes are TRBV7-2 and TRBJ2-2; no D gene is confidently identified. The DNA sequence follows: TGTGCCAGCAGCATCCGGCCTGACAACACCGGGGAGCTGTTTTTT. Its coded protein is CASSIRPDNTGELFF.